This TCR beta chain emerged from a study of cytomegalovirus exposure and HLA in healthy donors. Overall study: An earlier analysis identified 120 million or so unique TCR beta sequences in about 170 million T cells. Study observations and caveats: Under in vitro conditions, three CMV-associated chains were confirmed as specific for CMV antigens. Presence/absence analyses supposed approximately even sequencing depth among donors.

Concerning this clone: Its target is unknown.

Participants comprised healthy donors of bone marrow. The PCR employed 60 Vbeta primers together with 13 Jbeta primers. The table came from immunoSEQ multiplex PCR; TCRdb's copy has only in-frame clones and leaves some out. The sample shows more than 85,000 clones, approximately 76% of them seen only once. This CDR3 region has 13 residues. From germline, CDR1 is SNHLY and CDR2 FYNNEI. Between the trimmed V and J ends, which lost 8 bases and 5 bases, there was a span of 15 bases. This TCR came from a middle-aged man in good health and CMV-seronegative. Sequencing used PBMCs. This chain connects TRBV2 to TRBJ2-5; TRBD1 might be the D (6 bases). The CDR3 sequence is CASGDNGVETQYF. DNA of the CDR3: TGTGCCAGCGGGGACAATGGGGTGGAGACCCAGTACTTC.